These T cell receptor beta chains were read from a single sample in a study of early T cells in non-severe SARS-CoV-2 infection. TCRdb called the 5' RACE reads again in MiXCR, with one record for every CDR3 protein. The sample shows 100,000 or so distinct CDR3 sequences, under 15% of them seen only once. The sequenced sample consisted of whole blood. The receptors derive from an adult who was a healthcare worker with PCR-confirmed SARS-CoV-2 infection or an uninfected control (not recorded which). CDR3s include the opening cysteine and the closing phenylalanine or tryptophan. D genes are given only for firm matches. Size values are once, few and many counts, or a class for expanded clones, and some rows have none.

V	J	D	size	CDR3	DNA
TRBV29-1	TRBJ1-1	.	many	CSAVVDTTTEAFF	TGCAGCGCGGTCGTGGACACGACCACTGAAGCTTTCTTT
TRBV28	TRBJ1-2	.	.	CASSGLTGPVSNGYTF	TGTGCCAGCTCGGGTCTTACCGGCCCCGTTTCGAATGGCTACACCTTC
TRBV29-1	TRBJ1-2	.	.	CSADQGYGYTF	TGCAGCGCCGACCAGGGCTATGGCTACACCTTC
TRBV7-2	TRBJ2-7	.	many	CASSLAGAHEQYF	TGTGCCAGCAGCTTGGCCGGGGCGCACGAGCAGTACTTC
TRBV29-1	TRBJ2-1	.	.	CSVEGSASVYNEQFF	TGCAGCGTTGAAGGGTCGGCTAGCGTGTACAATGAGCAGTTCTTC
TRBV28	TRBJ2-1	TRBD1	many	CASRRTGHNEQFF	TGTGCCAGCAGGCGGACAGGACATAATGAGCAGTTCTTC
TRBV29-1	TRBJ1-5	TRBD1	few	CSVGTGGQPQHF	TGCAGCGTGGGGACAGGGGGCCAGCCCCAGCATTTT
TRBV30	TRBJ1-2	.	.	CAWSSGANYGYTF	TGTGCCTGGAGTTCCGGGGCTAACTATGGCTACACCTTC
TRBV10-1	TRBJ1-3	.	.	CASSAGSSSGNTIYF	TGCGCCAGCAGTGCCGGCAGTTCCTCTGGAAACACCATATATTTT
TRBV29-1	TRBJ2-7	TRBD1	.	CSAVLTGAPYEQYF	TGCAGCGCTGTACTGACAGGGGCGCCCTACGAGCAGTACTTC
TRBV5-1	TRBJ2-3	.	many	CASSLVRTGTSTDTQYF	TGCGCCAGCAGCTTGGTGAGGACGGGAACTAGCACAGATACGCAGTATTTT
TRBV7-9	TRBJ2-7	TRBD1	many	CASSFSEAGGFYEQYF	TGTGCCAGCAGCTTCTCCGAGGCAGGGGGATTCTACGAGCAGTACTTC
TRBV20-1	TRBJ2-3	TRBD2	many	CSARGLAGGPDTQYF	TGCAGTGCTAGAGGGCTAGCGGGAGGACCAGATACGCAGTATTTT
TRBV6-6	TRBJ1-4	.	many	CASSPTDRRFSEKLFF	TGTGCCAGCAGCCCTACCGACAGGCGTTTCAGTGAAAAACTGTTTTTT
TRBV12-3/TRBV12-4	TRBJ2-1	.	.	CASSLQLASYNEQFF	TGTGCCAGCAGTTTGCAGCTAGCTTCCTACAATGAGCAGTTCTTC
TRBV19	TRBJ2-5	.	many	CASSIEWTAYQETQYF	TGTGCCAGTAGTATAGAATGGACAGCCTACCAAGAGACCCAGTACTTC
TRBV20-1	TRBJ2-7	TRBD2	many	CSALLAVRPYEQYF	TGCAGTGCCTTACTAGCGGTCCGTCCCTACGAGCAGTACTTC
TRBV20-1	TRBJ2-1	.	many	CSAPTAGNNEQFF	TGCAGTGCCCCGACGGCCGGTAATAATGAGCAGTTCTTC
TRBV12-3/TRBV12-4	TRBJ2-7	.	.	CAITSGSSYEQYF	TGTGCCATCACCAGCGGTAGCTCCTACGAGCAGTACTTC
TRBV5-1	TRBJ1-2	.	few	CASSLVAGSNYGYTF	TGCGCCAGCAGCTTGGTGGCAGGGTCTAACTATGGCTACACCTTC
TRBV12-3/TRBV12-4	TRBJ2-2	.	few	CASQNTGELFF	TGTGCCAGCCAGAACACCGGGGAGCTGTTTTTT
TRBV20-1	TRBJ2-7	.	few	CSVSTPTTLQYF	TGCAGTGTTTCTACTCCTACGACTCTGCAGTACTTC
TRBV11-2	TRBJ2-7	.	.	CASSPTAGGGYEQYF	TGTGCCAGCAGCCCGACGGCAGGGGGAGGGTACGAGCAGTACTTC
TRBV20-1	TRBJ1-1	.	many	CSARTFGRSNPAEAFF	TGCAGTGCTAGAACGTTCGGGCGTTCCAACCCCGCTGAAGCTTTCTTT
TRBV20-1	TRBJ2-7	TRBD1	few	CSASARGQPYYEQYF	TGCAGTGCATCAGCAAGGGGGCAGCCATACTACGAGCAGTACTTC
TRBV12-3/TRBV12-4	TRBJ2-7	TRBD2	few	CASSLTSDSEQYF	TGTGCCAGCAGCCTAACTAGCGACTCCGAGCAGTACTTC
TRBV9	TRBJ2-1	TRBD2	.	CPSSASGTVYNEQFF	TGTCCCAGCAGCGCTAGCGGGACAGTTTACAATGAGCAGTTCTTC
TRBV20-1	TRBJ2-1	.	.	CSARDRSRQFF	TGCAGTGCTAGAGACCGGAGTAGGCAGTTCTTC
TRBV7-2	TRBJ2-7	TRBD2	few	CASSLVGGTDYEQYF	TGTGCCAGCAGCTTAGTCGGGGGGACGGATTACGAGCAGTACTTC
TRBV10-3	TRBJ1-5	.	.	CAISESNQPRHF	TGTGCCATCAGTGAGTCAAATCAGCCCCGGCATTTT
TRBV2	TRBJ2-5	.	many	CASRVQGDETQYF	TGTGCCAGCAGAGTACAGGGAGACGAGACCCAGTACTTC
TRBV7-2	TRBJ2-2	.	many	CASSLSHTGELFF	TGTGCCAGCAGCTTGAGCCACACCGGGGAGCTGTTTTTT
TRBV9	TRBJ2-5	.	.	CASSDGGQETQYF	TGTGCCAGCAGCGACGGCGGTCAAGAGACCCAGTACTTC
TRBV12-3/TRBV12-4	TRBJ2-3	.	many	CASSLAEGPEDTQYF	TGTGCCAGCAGTTTAGCGGAGGGCCCGGAAGATACGCAGTATTTT
TRBV7-2	TRBJ2-1	.	.	CASSLVLRARGREQFF	TGTGCCAGCAGCTTAGTTTTGCGGGCCCGGGGTCGTGAGCAGTTCTTC
TRBV2	TRBJ1-2	.	.	CASSEGYGYTF	TGTGCCAGCAGTGAAGGCTATGGCTACACCTTC
TRBV6-5	TRBJ2-7	.	many	CASITGQGEQYF	TGTGCCAGCATCACGGGGCAGGGTGAGCAGTACTTC
TRBV6-5	TRBJ2-5	TRBD2	few	CASSSIGTSGYGTQYF	TGTGCCAGCAGTTCCATCGGGACTAGCGGGTACGGGACCCAGTACTTC
TRBV28	TRBJ2-7	TRBD2	.	CASSLSLAEKKDEQYF	TGTGCCAGCAGTTTAAGCCTAGCGGAAAAAAAAGACGAGCAGTACTTC
TRBV6-1	TRBJ1-1	.	.	CASSEGFRSTEAFF	TGTGCCAGCAGTGAAGGGTTCAGGTCAACTGAAGCTTTCTTT
TRBV4-2	TRBJ1-2	.	medium-sized	CASSGRIYGYTF	TGTGCCAGCTCGGGGAGAATCTATGGCTACACCTTC
TRBV28	TRBJ2-6	.	few	CASSFSSGTNVLTF	TGTGCCAGCAGTTTCTCCTCTGGGACCAACGTCCTGACTTTC